Presented here are 11 T cell receptor beta chains from one specimen sequenced in a study of cytomegalovirus exposure and HLA in healthy donors. The PCR made use of 60 Vbeta and 13 Jbeta primers. Only in-frame clones appear in the TCRdb table, and some are missing; sequencing was by immunoSEQ multiplex PCR. The table lists about 190,000 clones, 60% to 80% of them singletons. Source material: PBMCs. These TCRs come from a young woman in good health and CMV-seronegative.

This clone was detected only once. The chain couples TRBV27 to TRBJ2-1, with 11 bases fitting TRBD2. This CDR3 has 16 amino acids. In germline, CDR1 is MNHEY, CDR2 SMNVEV (reference sequence). Trimming at V came to 6 bases and at J to 1 base, leaving 5 bases not matched to a gene. CDR3 bases: TGTGCCAGCAGGGAGGGACTAGCGGTTTCCTACAATGAGCAGTTCTTC. Its translation is CASREGLAVSYNEQFF.

The gene calls are TRBV28 and TRBJ1-3; D gene ambiguous. Trimming shortened V by 7 bases and J by 4 bases, and 11 bases separated the two germline ends. This CDR3 comprises 13 residues. Germline lookup yields CDR1 MDHEN and CDR2 SYDVKM. In nucleotides, the CDR3 is TGTGCCAGCATCCTAGAGTGGGGAAACACCATATATTTT. This translates into CASILEWGNTIYF.

CDR3 nucleotide sequence: TGCGCCAGCAGCCCCAGGCTAGCGGATTCCTACAATGAGCAGTTCTTC. It codes for CASSPRLADSYNEQFF. This chain joins TRBV5-1 and TRBJ2-1, with 7 positions matching TRBD2. CDR3 length: 16 amino acids. Trimming at V came to 4 bases and at J to 1 base, leaving 8 bases not matched to a gene. Germline V gives CDR1 SGHRS, CDR2 YFSETQ.

V and J are TRBV7-2 and TRBJ1-5; 10 nucleotides agree with TRBD1. Per germline, CDR1 SGHTA and CDR2 FQGNSA. The CDR3 totals 16 residues. The V and J ends lost 4 bases and 4 bases, in that order; junction bases with no gene match: 7. CDR3 region: CASSSMTGGPNQPQHF. The CDR3 nucleotides read TGTGCCAGCAGCTCAATGACAGGGGGCCCGAATCAGCCCCAGCATTTT.

This clone was recorded a few times. The chain links TRBV19 to TRBJ2-1; D is uncertain. Germline values: CDR1 LNHDA, CDR2 SQIVND (reference sequence). The CDR3 is 11 amino acids. V was shortened by 3 bases and J by 8 bases, with 5 bases between the two germline ends. CDR3 protein: CASSIIDEQFF. The CDR3 DNA reads as TGTGCCAGTAGTATTATCGATGAGCAGTTCTTC. Combining the CDR3 with reference TRBV19 and TRBJ2-1 gives the whole variable domain DGGITQSPKYLFRKEGQNVTLSCEQNLNHDAMYWYRQDPGQGLRLIYYSQIVNDFQKGDIAEGYSVSREKKESFPLTVTSAQKNPTAFYLCASSIIDEQFFGPGTRLTVL.

The chain combines TRBV7-9 with TRBJ2-7, with TRBD1 matching 7 bases. Trimming at V came to 5 bases and at J to 0 bases, leaving 16 bases not matched to a gene. Germline CDR1 is SEHNR and CDR2 is FQNEAQ (reference sequence). The CDR3 contains 18 residues. The CDR3 loop is CASSPHALRDSISYEQYF. Here the CDR3 DNA reads TGTGCCAGCAGCCCCCACGCGTTAAGGGACAGTATCTCCTACGAGCAGTACTTC.

V gene TRBV2 combines with J gene TRBJ2-5, with D tentatively TRBD1 (6 bases). The DNA end favors TRBJ2-7, so the J call may be wrong. Germline-derived CDR1 and CDR2 are SNHLY and FYNNEI. This CDR3 spans 12 amino acids. The CDR3 coding sequence is TGTGCCAGTTCCCGGGACAACTACGAGCAGTACTTC. The encoded protein is CASSRDNYEQYF.

This chain connects TRBV5-1 to TRBJ2-1; D might be TRBD1 (6 bases). Germline loops: CDR1 SGHRS, CDR2 YFSETQ. Trimming stripped 4 bases from V and 2 bases from J, with 28 bases between. This CDR3 is built from 20 residues. CDR3 sequence: CASSARLQGSDLLAYNEQFF. The DNA for the CDR3 is TGCGCCAGCAGCGCACGCCTACAGGGCTCGGACCTTTTAGCCTACAATGAGCAGTTCTTC.

The rearrangement uses TRBV29-1 and TRBJ1-6; the match to TRBD1 covers 9 bases. V lost 6 bases to trimming and J lost 7 bases; unmatched junction nucleotides: 4. Germline CDR1 SQVTM, CDR2 ANQGSEA. This CDR3 is 13 amino acids long. The CDR3 loop reads CSVRQGGNSPLHF. The DNA for the CDR3 is TGCAGCGTCCGACAGGGGGGGAATTCACCCCTCCACTTT.

The chain employs TRBV4-1 and TRBJ2-1; 15 bases are shared with TRBD2. V lost 2 bases to trimming and J lost 0 bases; unmatched junction nucleotides: 11. This CDR3 comprises 21 residues. Germline CDR1 MGHRA, CDR2 YSYEKL. In nucleotides, the CDR3 is TGCGCCAGCAGCCAACCCACCCAGGGACTAGCGGGGGGTAGCTCCTACAATGAGCAGTTCTTC. Its protein product is CASSQPTQGLAGGSSYNEQFF.

The rearrangement joins TRBV28 to TRBJ1-2, with 10 bases matching TRBD1. Trimming cost V 5 bases and J 3 bases; bases outside gene matches: 3. The CDR3 has 14 amino acids. Per the germline V gene, CDR1 is MDHEN and CDR2 is SYDVKM. Here the CDR3 reads CASSGTGEDYGYTF. CDR3 bases: TGTGCCAGCAGTGGGACAGGGGAAGACTATGGCTACACCTTC.